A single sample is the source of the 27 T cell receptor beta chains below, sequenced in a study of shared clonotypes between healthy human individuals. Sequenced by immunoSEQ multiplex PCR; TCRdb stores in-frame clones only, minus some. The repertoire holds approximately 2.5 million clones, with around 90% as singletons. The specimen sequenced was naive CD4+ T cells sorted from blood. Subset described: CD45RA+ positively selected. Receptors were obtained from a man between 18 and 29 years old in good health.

The CDR3 region is CASSPGQNPYNEQFF. The CDR3 coding sequence is TGTGCCAGCAGCCCCGGACAGAACCCCTACAATGAGCAGTTCTTC. The V gene is TRBV7-2, the J gene TRBJ2-1, with D possibly TRBD1 on 6 matching bases. Germline assignment: CDR1 SGHTA and CDR2 FQGNSA. The V and J ends lost 5 bases and 2 bases respectively, with 13 bases between them. The CDR3 runs 15 residues.

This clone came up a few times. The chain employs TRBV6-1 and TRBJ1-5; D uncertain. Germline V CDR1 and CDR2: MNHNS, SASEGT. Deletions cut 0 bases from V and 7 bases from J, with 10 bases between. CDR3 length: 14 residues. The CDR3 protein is CASSEAAAVQPQHF. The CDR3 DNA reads TGTGCCAGCAGTGAAGCGGCGGCCGTACAGCCCCAGCATTTT.

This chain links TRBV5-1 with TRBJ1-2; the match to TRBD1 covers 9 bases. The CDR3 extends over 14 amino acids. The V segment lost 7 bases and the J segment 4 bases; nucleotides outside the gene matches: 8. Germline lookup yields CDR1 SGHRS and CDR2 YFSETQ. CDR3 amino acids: CASQRTGGAYGYTF. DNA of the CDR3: TGCGCCAGCCAAAGAACAGGGGGCGCCTATGGCTACACCTTC.

This chain's CDR3 is CASSLGGGGSETQYF. The CDR3 DNA sequence: TGTGCCAGCAGCTTAGGTGGAGGTGGATCAGAGACCCAGTACTTC. The chain is built from TRBV7-9 and TRBJ2-5, with a weak D call TRBD2 (5 bases). CDR3 length: 15 residues. Germline CDR1 is SEHNR and CDR2 is FQNEAQ (reference sequence). The ends were cut back, 1 base at V and 4 bases at J, with 13 bases in the middle.

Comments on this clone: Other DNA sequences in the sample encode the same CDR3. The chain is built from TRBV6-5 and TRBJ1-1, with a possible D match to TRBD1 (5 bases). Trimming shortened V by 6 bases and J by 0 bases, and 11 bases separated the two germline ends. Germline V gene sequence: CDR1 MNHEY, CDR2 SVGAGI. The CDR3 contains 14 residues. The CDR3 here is CASSLGRLNTEAFF. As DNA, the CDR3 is TGTGCCAGCAGCCTGGGACGGTTGAACACTGAAGCTTTCTTT.

CDR3 DNA: TGCAGTGCCGACAACTACAATGAGCAGTTCTTC. It is translated as CSADNYNEQFF. The rearrangement joins TRBV20-1 to TRBJ2-1, with D uncertain. Germline-derived CDR1 and CDR2 are DFQATT and SNEGSKA (reference sequence). This CDR3 has 11 amino acids. The V gene lost 6 bases and the J gene lost 3 bases, with 6 bases spanning the gap.

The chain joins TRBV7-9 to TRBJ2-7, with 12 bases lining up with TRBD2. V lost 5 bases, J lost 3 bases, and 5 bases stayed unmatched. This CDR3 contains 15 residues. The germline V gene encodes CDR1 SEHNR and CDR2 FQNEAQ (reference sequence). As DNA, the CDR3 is TGTGCCAGCAGCAGTCGGACTAGCGGGGACTACGAGCAGTACTTC. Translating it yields CASSSRTSGDYEQYF.

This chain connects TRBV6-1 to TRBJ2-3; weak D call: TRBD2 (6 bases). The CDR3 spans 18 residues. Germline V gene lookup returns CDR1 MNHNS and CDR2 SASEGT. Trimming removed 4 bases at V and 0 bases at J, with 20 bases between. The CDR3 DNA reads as TGTGCCAGCAGTGTAAACCGGAGGCCCGGGACTAGCACAGATACGCAGTATTTT. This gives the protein CASSVNRRPGTSTDTQYF.

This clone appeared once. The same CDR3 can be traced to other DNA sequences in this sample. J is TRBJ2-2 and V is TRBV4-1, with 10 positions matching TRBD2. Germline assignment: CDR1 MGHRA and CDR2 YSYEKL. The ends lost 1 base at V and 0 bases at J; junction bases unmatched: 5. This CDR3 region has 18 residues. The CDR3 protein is CASSQVLGLAANTGELFF. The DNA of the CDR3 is TGCGCCAGCAGCCAAGTTCTCGGACTAGCGGCGAACACCGGGGAGCTGTTTTTT.

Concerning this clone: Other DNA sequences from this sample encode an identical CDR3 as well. CDR3 in DNA: TGTGCCAGCAGGACAGGGTCCTACGAGCAGTACTTC. Residues: CASRTGSYEQYF. The V gene is TRBV2, the J gene TRBJ2-7, with 7 nucleotides matching TRBD1. CDR3 length: 12 residues. After removal of 6 bases from V and 1 base from J, the junction contained 0 bases not matched to a gene. Germline V CDR1 and CDR2: SNHLY, FYNNEI.

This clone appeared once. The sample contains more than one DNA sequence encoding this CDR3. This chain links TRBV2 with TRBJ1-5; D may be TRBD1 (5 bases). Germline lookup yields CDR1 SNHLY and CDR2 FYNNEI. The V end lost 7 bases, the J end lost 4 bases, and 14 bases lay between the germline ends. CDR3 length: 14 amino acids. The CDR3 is CASTEGRGNQPQHF. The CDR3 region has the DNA TGTGCCAGCACCGAGGGGAGGGGAAATCAGCCCCAGCATTTT. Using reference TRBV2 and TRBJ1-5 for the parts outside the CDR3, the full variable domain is EPEVTQTPSHQVTQMGQEVILRCVPISNHLYFYWYRQILGQKVEFLVSFYNNEISEKSEIFDDQFSVERPDGSNFTLKIRSTKLEDSAMYFCASTEGRGNQPQHFGDGTRLSIL.

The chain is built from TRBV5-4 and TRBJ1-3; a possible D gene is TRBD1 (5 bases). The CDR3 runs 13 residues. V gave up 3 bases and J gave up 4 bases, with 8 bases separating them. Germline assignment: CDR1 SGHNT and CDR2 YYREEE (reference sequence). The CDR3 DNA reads TGTGCCAGCAGCTCGGGGGTCGGAAACACCATATATTTT. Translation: CASSSGVGNTIYF.

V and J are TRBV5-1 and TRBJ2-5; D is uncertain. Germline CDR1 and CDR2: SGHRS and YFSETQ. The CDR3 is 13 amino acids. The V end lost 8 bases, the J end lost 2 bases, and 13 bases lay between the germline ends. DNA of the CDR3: TGCGCCAGTACCCTCGGTGGGCAAGAGACCCAGTACTTC. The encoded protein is CASTLGGQETQYF.

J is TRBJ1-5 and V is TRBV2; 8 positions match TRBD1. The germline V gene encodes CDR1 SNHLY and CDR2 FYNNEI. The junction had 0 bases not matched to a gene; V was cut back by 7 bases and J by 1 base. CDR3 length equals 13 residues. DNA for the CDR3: TGTGCCAGCAACAGGGGGAGCAATCAGCCCCAGCATTTT. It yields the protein CASNRGSNQPQHF.

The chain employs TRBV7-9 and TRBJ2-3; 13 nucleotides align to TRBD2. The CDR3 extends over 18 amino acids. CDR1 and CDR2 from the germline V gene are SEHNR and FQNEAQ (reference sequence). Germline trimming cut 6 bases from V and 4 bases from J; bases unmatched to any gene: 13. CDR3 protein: CASRETWTSGSVADTQYF. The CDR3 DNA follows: TGTGCCAGCAGAGAAACCTGGACTAGCGGGAGTGTCGCAGATACGCAGTATTTT.

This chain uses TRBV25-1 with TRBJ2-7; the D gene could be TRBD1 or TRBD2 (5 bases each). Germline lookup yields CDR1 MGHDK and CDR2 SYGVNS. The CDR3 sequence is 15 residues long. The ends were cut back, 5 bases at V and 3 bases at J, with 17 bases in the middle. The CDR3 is CASSPPTGTDYEQYF. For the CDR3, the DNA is TGTGCCAGCAGTCCTCCGACTGGGACGGACTACGAGCAGTACTTC.

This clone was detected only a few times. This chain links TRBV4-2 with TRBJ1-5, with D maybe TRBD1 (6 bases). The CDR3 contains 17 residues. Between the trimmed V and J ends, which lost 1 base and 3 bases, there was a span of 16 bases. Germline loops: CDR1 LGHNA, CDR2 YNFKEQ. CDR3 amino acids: CASSQVDGGSLNQPQHF. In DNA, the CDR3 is TGTGCCAGCAGCCAAGTCGATGGGGGCAGCCTCAATCAGCCCCAGCATTTT.

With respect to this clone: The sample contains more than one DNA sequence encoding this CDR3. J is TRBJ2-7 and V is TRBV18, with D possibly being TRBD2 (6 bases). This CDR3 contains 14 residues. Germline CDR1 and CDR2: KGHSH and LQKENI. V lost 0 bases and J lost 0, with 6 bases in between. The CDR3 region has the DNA TGTGCCAGCTCACCACCGGGACTCTCCTACGAGCAGTACTTC. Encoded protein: CASSPPGLSYEQYF.

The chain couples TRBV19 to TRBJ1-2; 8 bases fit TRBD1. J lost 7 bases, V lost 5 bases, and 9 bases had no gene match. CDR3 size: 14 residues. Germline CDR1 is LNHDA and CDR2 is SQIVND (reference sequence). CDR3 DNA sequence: TGTGCCAGTAGTCCCCCCGGACAGGGTCTTGGCTACACCTTC. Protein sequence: CASSPPGQGLGYTF.

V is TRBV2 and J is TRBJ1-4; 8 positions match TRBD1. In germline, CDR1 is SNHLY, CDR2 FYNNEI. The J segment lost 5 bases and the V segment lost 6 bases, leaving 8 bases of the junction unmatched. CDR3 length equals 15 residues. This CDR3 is CASSPGQAENEKLFF. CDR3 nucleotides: TGTGCCAGCAGCCCGGGACAGGCTGAAAATGAAAAACTGTTTTTT.

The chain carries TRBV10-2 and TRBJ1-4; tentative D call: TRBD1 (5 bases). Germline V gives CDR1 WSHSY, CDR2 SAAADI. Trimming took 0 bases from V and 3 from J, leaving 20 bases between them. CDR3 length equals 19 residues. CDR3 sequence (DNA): TGCGCCAGCAGTGAGTCTGAAGCTCGCGGGGCGGCGGCTAATGAAAAACTGTTTTTT. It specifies CASSESEARGAAANEKLFF.

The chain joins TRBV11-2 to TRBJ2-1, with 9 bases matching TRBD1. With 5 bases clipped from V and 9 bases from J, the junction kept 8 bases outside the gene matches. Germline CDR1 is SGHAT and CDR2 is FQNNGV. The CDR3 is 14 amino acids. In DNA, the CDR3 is TGTGCCAGCAGCATGGGACAGGGAGAAGGTGAGCAGTTCTTC. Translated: CASSMGQGEGEQFF.

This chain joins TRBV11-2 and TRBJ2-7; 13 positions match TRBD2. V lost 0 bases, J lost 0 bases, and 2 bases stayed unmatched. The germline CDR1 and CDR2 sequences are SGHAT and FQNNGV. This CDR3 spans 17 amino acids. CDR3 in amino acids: CASSLEGLAGSSYEQYF. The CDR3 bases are TGTGCCAGCAGCTTAGAGGGACTAGCGGGGAGCTCCTACGAGCAGTACTTC.

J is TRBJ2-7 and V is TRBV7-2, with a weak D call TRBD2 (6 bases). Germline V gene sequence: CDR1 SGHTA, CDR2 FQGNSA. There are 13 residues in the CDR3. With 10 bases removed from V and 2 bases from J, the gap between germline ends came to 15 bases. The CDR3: CATGGGDAYEQYF. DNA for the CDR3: TGTGCCACCGGGGGTGGGGATGCCTACGAGCAGTACTTC.

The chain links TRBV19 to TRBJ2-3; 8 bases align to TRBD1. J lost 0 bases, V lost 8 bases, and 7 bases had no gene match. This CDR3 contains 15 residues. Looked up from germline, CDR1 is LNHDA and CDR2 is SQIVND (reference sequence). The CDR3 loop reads CASGPGQASTDTQYF. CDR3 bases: TGTGCCAGTGGGCCGGGACAGGCTAGCACAGATACGCAGTATTTT.

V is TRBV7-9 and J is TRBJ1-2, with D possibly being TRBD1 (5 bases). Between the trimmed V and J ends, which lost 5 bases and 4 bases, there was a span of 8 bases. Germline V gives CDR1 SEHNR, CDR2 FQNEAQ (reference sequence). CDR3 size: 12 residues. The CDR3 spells CASSMGLYGYTF. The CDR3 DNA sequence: TGTGCCAGCAGCATGGGACTCTATGGCTACACCTTC.

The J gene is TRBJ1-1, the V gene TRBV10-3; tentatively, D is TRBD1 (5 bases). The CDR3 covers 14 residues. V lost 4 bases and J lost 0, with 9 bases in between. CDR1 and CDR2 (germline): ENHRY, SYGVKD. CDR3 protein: CAISAGTMNTEAFF. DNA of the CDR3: TGTGCCATCAGTGCCGGGACTATGAACACTGAAGCTTTCTTT.